The rows below give T cell receptor beta chains drawn from one sample of a study of blood T cell repertoires in COVID-19. Produced via immunoSEQ multiplex PCR; TCRdb's table is partial and in-frame only. The data show some 160,000 clones, with 80% to 85% seen just once and about 11% held by the top ten. The sequenced material came from peripheral blood. These receptors were collected from an older man with active or convalescent COVID-19. Each CDR3 is given with its conserved first and last residue. D genes are given only for firm matches. Some rows have no size entry. The others give once, few or many, or a class for an expanded clone.

TRBJ2-1 | TRBV2 | TRBD2 | NA | TGTGCCAGCAGTGAAGCCCTAGCGGGAGCTTTTGACAATGAGCAGTTCTTC | CASSEALAGAFDNEQFF
TRBJ2-7 | TRBV5-1 | NA | once | TGCGCCAGCAGCTTGGTCGGAGGAGAGCAGTACTTC | CASSLVGGEQYF
TRBJ2-1 | TRBV2 | NA | NA | TGCGGGACGGGGCAGGGGCGGTTTGTCACCTACAATGAGCAGTTCTTC | CGTGQGRFVTYNEQFF
TRBJ2-1 | TRBV19 | NA | NA | TGTGCCAGTAGTAGCCGGGGGGCCGATGAGCAGTTCTTC | CASSSRGADEQFF
TRBJ2-7 | TRBV2 | TRBD1 | NA | TGTGCCAGTCGACAGGGGTCCCTCTACGAGCAGTACTTC | CASRQGSLYEQYF
TRBJ1-1 | TRBV19 | TRBD1 | NA | TGTGCCAGTAGTAGGGGACAGGGGAGTTTGCGCACTGAAGCTTTCTTT | CASSRGQGSLRTEAFF
TRBJ2-3 | TRBV19 | NA | NA | TGTGCCAGTATCGCGACAGGAACCACAGATACGCAGTATTTT | CASIATGTTDTQYF
TRBJ1-5 | TRBV5-1 | NA | once | TGCGCCAGCAGCGCACAGGGATGGCAGCCCCAGCATTTT | CASSAQGWQPQHF
TRBJ1-6 | TRBV30 | NA | NA | TGTGCCTGGAGAAGGTATGGGGCCAGCTCCTATAATTCACCCCTCCACTTT | CAWRRYGASSYNSPLHF
TRBJ1-2 | TRBV7-9 | TRBD1 | NA | TGTGCCAGCAGCCCACCGGGACAGTTCAACTATGGCTACACCTTC | CASSPPGQFNYGYTF
TRBJ1-5 | TRBV28 | TRBD1 | NA | TGTGCCAGCAGTGGGTCGATCGAGACAGGGGGCAGGCCCCAGCATTTT | CASSGSIETGGRPQHF
TRBJ2-4 | TRBV6-4 | TRBD1 | NA | TGTGCCAGCAGTGAATTAGCGGGACAGGGGAACATTCAGTACTTC | CASSELAGQGNIQYF
TRBJ2-7 | TRBV27 | TRBD1 | NA | TGTGCCAGCAGGGGGGCGGCAGGGGGCCTGGGGGCCGAGCAGTACTTC | CASRGAAGGLGAEQYF
TRBJ1-1 | TRBV28 | NA | NA | TGTGCCAGCAGTTTTGGCAGCGTGAACACTGAAGCTTTCTTT | CASSFGSVNTEAFF
TRBJ1-2 | TRBV5-1 | NA | NA | TGCGCCAGCAGCCAAGTACCGGGGAAATATGGCTACACCTTC | CASSQVPGKYGYTF
TRBJ1-6 | TRBV28 | TRBD1 | NA | TGTGCCAGCAGTGTGGCAGGGGGAAATTCACCCCTCCACTTT | CASSVAGGNSPLHF
TRBJ1-2 | TRBV28 | NA | NA | TGTGCCAGCAGCGTACAGGGCCGCTCTAACTATGGCTACACCTTC | CASSVQGRSNYGYTF
TRBJ2-5 | TRBV24-1 | NA | NA | TGTGCCACCAGTGCCCCCGGGCAAGAGACCCAGTACTTC | CATSAPGQETQYF
TRBJ2-1 | TRBV11-2 | TRBD2 | NA | TGTGCCAGCAGCACCCGGAGGCTAGCGGGGTCGGGCAATGAGCAGTTCTTC | CASSTRRLAGSGNEQFF
TRBJ2-7 | TRBV18 | NA | NA | TGTGCCAGCTCACCGGACATCTCCTACGAGCAGTACTTC | CASSPDISYEQYF
TRBJ1-2 | TRBV19 | TRBD1 | few | TGTGCCAGTACCGGGACAGGCGACGCTAACTATGGCTACACCTTC | CASTGTGDANYGYTF
TRBJ1-2 | TRBV30 | NA | once | TGTGCCTCCTGGGGCCTGGGCAGATATGGCTACACCTTC | CASWGLGRYGYTF
TRBJ1-4 | TRBV18 | NA | NA | TGTGCCAGCTCACCAGTGACAGAGGATGAAAAACTGTTTTTT | CASSPVTEDEKLFF
TRBJ2-7 | TRBV4-1 | TRBD2 | NA | TGCGCCAGCAGCCAAGGCCCTTTAGCGGGAACCTACGAGCAGTACTTC | CASSQGPLAGTYEQYF
TRBJ2-6 | TRBV5-4 | NA | NA | TGTGCCAGCAGCTTGTCGCGAGACTCTGGGGCCAACGTCCTGACTTTC | CASSLSRDSGANVLTF
TRBJ1-1 | TRBV5-1 | NA | once | TGCGCCAGCAGCTTGGCCCTCTCCCAGGGCCAGAACACTGAAGCTTTCTTT | CASSLALSQGQNTEAFF
TRBJ2-2 | TRBV7-2 | NA | NA | TGTGCCAGCAGCTTGAGGGCCGGGGAGCTGTTTTTT | CASSLRAGELFF
TRBJ2-3 | TRBV11-2 | NA | NA | TGTGCCAGCAGCTTATTGAGGGGGGGCTGGTATTTT | CASSLLRGGWYF
TRBJ1-1 | TRBV11-1 | NA | NA | TGTGCCAGCAGGTCGTTCCGGACTGAAGCTTTCTTT | CASRSFRTEAFF
TRBJ1-1 | TRBV14 | NA | NA | TGTGCCAGCAGCCCCAGTTTAATTTTGCAAGCTTTCTTT | CASSPSLILQAFF
TRBJ1-2 | TRBV6-2/TRBV6-3 | NA | NA | TGTGCCAGCAGTTGGAGATCACACTATGGCTACACCTTC | CASSWRSHYGYTF
TRBJ2-5 | TRBV7-9 | NA | NA | TGTGCCAGCAGCCCCACAGGCAGGGGAGAGACCCAGTACTTC | CASSPTGRGETQYF
TRBJ1-4 | TRBV5-1 | TRBD1 | NA | TGCGCCAGCAGCACCGGGACAGCGGATGAAAAACTGTTTTTT | CASSTGTADEKLFF
TRBJ2-1 | TRBV24-1 | TRBD2 | once | TGTGCCACCAGTGGGCTAGCGGAGGGAAGCTCCTACAATGAGCAGTTCTTC | CATSGLAEGSSYNEQFF
TRBJ1-5 | TRBV2 | TRBD1 | NA | TGTGCCAGCAGAGCCGGGACAGGGAGAGATCAGCCCCAGCATTTT | CASRAGTGRDQPQHF
TRBJ1-3 | TRBV5-1 | NA | NA | TGCGCCAGCAGCTTGAGCAGCGCTGGAAACACCATATATTTT | CASSLSSAGNTIYF
TRBJ1-2 | TRBV18 | TRBD1 | once | TGTGCCAGCTCACCACCGGGACAGAGTCCTTATGGCTACACCTTC | CASSPPGQSPYGYTF
TRBJ2-2 | TRBV28 | NA | NA | TGTGCCAGCAGTTTCCAGGGCCGGTCCGGGGAGCTGTTTTTT | CASSFQGRSGELFF